Following are 13 T cell receptor beta chains from one sample sequenced in a study of beta chain features in type 1 diabetes. Expressed TCRB transcripts were sequenced because the entire RNA isolate underwent reverse transcription. Data came from immunoSEQ multiplex PCR; TCRdb stores just in-frame clones and leaves some out. This sample carries 200,000 to 250,000 clones, approximately 10% of them seen once, and the ten largest clones take roughly 1.4%. The sample comprised central memory CD4+ T cells from blood. These receptors were obtained from a man between 18 and 29 years old in good health.

In this sample, this clone turned up a few times. J is TRBJ2-3 and V is TRBV30; a possible D gene is TRBD1 (5 bases). There are 13 residues in the CDR3. Germline CDR1 and CDR2: GTSNPN and SVGIG (reference sequence). V dropped 2 bases and J dropped 6 bases, with 12 bases sitting between them. CDR3 coding DNA: TGTGCCTGGAGTAGGCAGGGTGGCGATACGCAGTATTTT. This translates into CAWSRQGGDTQYF. Supplemented by reference TRBV30 and TRBJ2-3, the full variable domain reads SQTIHQWPATLVQPVGSPLSLECTVEGTSNPNLYWYRQAAGRGLQLLFYSVGIGQISSEVPQNLSASRPQDRQFILSSKKLLLSDSGFYLCAWSRQGGDTQYFGPGTRLTVL.

This clone has a handful of counts. The chain couples TRBV21-1 to TRBJ2-7; TRBD1 is taken as the D call from the table, unchecked against the DNA. TRBV21-1 is a recognized pseudogene. This CDR3 is built from 15 residues. The DNA for the CDR3 is TGTGCCAGCACCAACCGGGACAGGGAGCCCTACGAGCAGTACTTC. Residues: CASTNRDREPYEQYF.

V usage is TRBV7-2 and J usage is TRBJ2-5; no definite D call. The germline V gene has CDR1 SGHTA and CDR2 FQGNSA. Trimming pared 1 base from V and 4 bases from J, leaving 7 bases between. The CDR3 has 13 residues. This CDR3 reads CASSLEFPETQYF. The CDR3 DNA follows: TGTGCCAGCAGCTTAGAGTTTCCAGAGACCCAGTACTTC.

This clone occurred a few times. The V call is TRBV7-2, the J call TRBJ2-3; D is undetermined. Germline V gene sequence: CDR1 SGHTA, CDR2 FQGNSA. The V end lost 5 bases, the J end lost 6 bases, and 12 bases lay between the germline ends. CDR3 length equals 13 residues. CDR3 nucleotide sequence: TGTGCCAGCAGCCCCCCCTGGTGGGATACGCAGTATTTT. This translates into CASSPPWWDTQYF.

Worth noting for this clone: The sample contains more than one DNA sequence encoding this CDR3. This rearrangement joins TRBV5-4 to TRBJ2-6; D is perhaps TRBD1 (6 bases). The V gene's germline CDR1 is SGHNT and CDR2 YYREEE (reference sequence). The CDR3 length is 15 residues. The V end was cut by 4 bases, the J end by 3 bases, with 11 bases between. The CDR3 sequence is CASSAGARGANVLTF. The CDR3 DNA sequence: TGTGCCAGCAGCGCAGGGGCGCGTGGGGCCAACGTCCTGACTTTC.

This chain links TRBV28 with TRBJ1-1; 9 bases fit TRBD1. V lost 5 bases to trimming and J lost 5 bases; unmatched junction nucleotides: 9. Germline CDR1 MDHEN, CDR2 SYDVKM. CDR3 length: 15 amino acids. CDR3 in DNA: TGTGCCAGCAGTCCGACCGGGACAGGGAGGACTGAAGCTTTCTTT. It is translated as CASSPTGTGRTEAFF. The variable domain in full, with the rest retrieved from reference TRBV28 and TRBJ1-1, is DVKVTQSSRYLVKRTGEKVFLECVQDMDHENMFWYRQDPGLGLRLIYFSYDVKMKEKGDIPEGYSVSREKKERFSLILESASTNQTSMYLCASSPTGTGRTEAFFGQGTRLTVV.

The rearrangement uses TRBV18 and TRBJ1-1, with TRBD1 matching 7 bases. CDR3 length: 13 residues. The V gene end was trimmed by 4 bases and the J gene end by 1 base; junction bases not matched to a gene: 0. The germline V gene encodes CDR1 KGHSH and CDR2 LQKENI. The CDR3 loop reads CASSRTGNTEAFF. CDR3 nucleotides: TGTGCCAGCTCACGGACAGGGAACACTGAAGCTTTCTTT.

Details on this clone: The same CDR3 can be traced to other DNA sequences in this sample. The chain uses TRBV7-2 and TRBJ2-7; maybe TRBD2 (6 bases). The CDR3 is 13 residues long. Trimming left V 7 bases short and J 1 base short, with 11 bases between. Germline V gene lookup returns CDR1 SGHTA and CDR2 FQGNSA. In nucleotides, the CDR3 is TGTGCCAGCAACGCTGGGGGGTCCTACGAGCAGTACTTC. Encoded protein: CASNAGGSYEQYF.

The rearrangement links TRBV5-1 to TRBJ1-1, with a possible D match to TRBD1 (5 bases). CDR1 SGHRS and CDR2 YFSETQ come from the germline V gene. V was cut by 4 bases and J by 10 bases, with 20 bases left in between. CDR3 length equals 14 residues. In DNA, the CDR3 is TGCGCCAGCAGCCCCCAGCCCGGGACCTGGATAGCTTTCTTT. Translation gives CASSPQPGTWIAFF. Filled out from reference TRBV5-1 and TRBJ1-1, the complete variable domain reads KAGVTQTPRYLIKTRGQQVTLSCSPISGHRSVSWYQQTPGQGLQFLFEYFSETQRNKGNFPGRFSGRQFSNSRSEMNVSTLELGDSALYLCASSPQPGTWIAFFGQGTRLTVV.

This rearrangement joins TRBV11-2 to TRBJ2-7; D call uncertain. CDR1 is SGHAT, CDR2 FQNNGV, per germline. The CDR3 covers 16 residues. Trimming removed 5 bases from V and 2 bases from J, with 19 bases in between. CDR3 region: CASSPKETYEAYEQYF. The CDR3 DNA is TGTGCCAGCAGCCCCAAAGAGACATACGAGGCCTACGAGCAGTACTTC. The entire variable domain, with the rest obtained from reference TRBV11-2 and TRBJ2-7, is as follows: EAGVAQSPRYKIIEKRQSVAFWCNPISGHATLYWYQQILGQGPKLLIQFQNNGVVDDSQLPKDRFSAERLKGVDSTLKIQPAKLEDSAVYLCASSPKETYEAYEQYFGPGTRLTVT.

This clone has more than one count but fewer than ten. A much more abundant neighbour one base away suggests this may be a read error. This sequence joins TRBV11-2 and TRBJ2-6; D call uncertain. The V and J ends lost 8 bases and 1 base respectively, with 3 bases between them. CDR3 size: 12 residues. Germline lookup yields CDR1 SGHAT and CDR2 FQNNGV. DNA of the CDR3: TGTGCCAGCGCGTCTGGGGCCAACGTCCTGACTTTC. Translation gives CASASGANVLTF.

The gene calls are TRBV11-3 and TRBJ2-3, with 7 bases aligning to TRBD1. V shed 6 bases, J shed 0 bases, and the junction held 3 bases outside the gene matches. This CDR3 spans 14 amino acids. Germline V gene sequence: CDR1 SGHNT, CDR2 YENEEA. CDR3 in amino acids: CASSGTASTDTQYF. The DNA of the CDR3 is TGTGCCAGCAGTGGGACAGCAAGCACAGATACGCAGTATTTT.

This clone turned up a few times. The gene calls are TRBV15 and TRBJ2-7; either TRBD1 or TRBD2 may fit D (5 bases each). Deletions cut 1 base from V and 3 bases from J, with 10 bases between. Per the germline V gene, CDR1 is LNHNV and CDR2 is YYDKDF (reference sequence). This CDR3 region has 14 residues. In DNA, the CDR3 is TGTGCCACCAGCAGAGCGGGGACCAACTACGAGCAGTACTTC. Its translation: CATSRAGTNYEQYF. The complete variable domain, with remaining parts taken from reference TRBV15 and TRBJ2-7, reads DAMVIQNPRYQVTQFGKPVTLSCSQTLNHNVMYWYQQKSSQAPKLLFHYYDKDFNNEADTPDNFQSRRPNTSFCFLDIRSPGLGDTAMYLCATSRAGTNYEQYFGPGTRLTVT.